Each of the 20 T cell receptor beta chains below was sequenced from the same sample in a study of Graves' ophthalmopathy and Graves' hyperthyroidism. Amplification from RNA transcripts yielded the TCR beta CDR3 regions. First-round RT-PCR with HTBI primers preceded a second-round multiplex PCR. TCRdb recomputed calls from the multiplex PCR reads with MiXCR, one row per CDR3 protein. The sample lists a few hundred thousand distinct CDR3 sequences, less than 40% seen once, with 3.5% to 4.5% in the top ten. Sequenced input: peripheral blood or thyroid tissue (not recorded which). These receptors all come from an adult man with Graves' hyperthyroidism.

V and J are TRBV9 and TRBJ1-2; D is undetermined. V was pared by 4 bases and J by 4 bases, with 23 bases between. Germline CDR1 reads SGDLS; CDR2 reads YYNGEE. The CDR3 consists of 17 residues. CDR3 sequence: CASSQERLSRRSYGYTF. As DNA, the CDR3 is TGTGCCAGCAGCCAAGAACGTCTCTCTCGGCGGAGCTATGGCTACACCTTC.

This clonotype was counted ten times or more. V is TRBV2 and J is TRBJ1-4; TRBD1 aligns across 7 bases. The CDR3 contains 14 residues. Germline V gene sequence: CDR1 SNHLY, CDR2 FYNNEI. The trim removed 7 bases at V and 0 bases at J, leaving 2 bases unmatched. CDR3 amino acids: CASTDRATNEKLFF. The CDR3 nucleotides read TGTGCCAGCACCGACAGGGCAACTAATGAAAAACTGTTTTTT.

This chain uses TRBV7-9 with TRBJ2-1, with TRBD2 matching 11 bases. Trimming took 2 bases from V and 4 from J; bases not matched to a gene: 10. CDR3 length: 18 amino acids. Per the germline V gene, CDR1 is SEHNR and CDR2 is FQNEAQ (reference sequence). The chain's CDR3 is CASSLSSGASGGYNEQFF. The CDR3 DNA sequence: TGTGCCAGCAGCTTATCTAGCGGGGCTAGCGGGGGGTACAATGAGCAGTTCTTC.

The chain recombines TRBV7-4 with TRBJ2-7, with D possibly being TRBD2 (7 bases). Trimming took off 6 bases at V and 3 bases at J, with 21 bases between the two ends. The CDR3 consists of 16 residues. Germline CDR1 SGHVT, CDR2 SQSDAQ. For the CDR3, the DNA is TGTGCCAGCAGTTTGGGGGGCCGCGGGGGTTTCTACGAGCAGTACTTC. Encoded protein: CASSLGGRGGFYEQYF.

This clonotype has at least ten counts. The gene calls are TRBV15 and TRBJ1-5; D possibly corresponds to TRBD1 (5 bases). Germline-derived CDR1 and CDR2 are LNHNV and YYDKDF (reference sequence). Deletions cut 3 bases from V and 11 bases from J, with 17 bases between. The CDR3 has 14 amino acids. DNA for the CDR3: TGTGCCACCAGCAGCCTTACAGGCCCCTGGACCCAGCATTTT. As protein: CATSSLTGPWTQHF.

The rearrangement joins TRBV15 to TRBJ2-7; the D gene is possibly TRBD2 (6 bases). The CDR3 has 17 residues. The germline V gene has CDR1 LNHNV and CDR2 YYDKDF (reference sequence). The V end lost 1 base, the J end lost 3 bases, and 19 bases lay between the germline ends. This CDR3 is CATSRAQHGGVDYEQYF. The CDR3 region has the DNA TGTGCCACCAGCAGAGCCCAACATGGCGGGGTGGACTACGAGCAGTACTTC.

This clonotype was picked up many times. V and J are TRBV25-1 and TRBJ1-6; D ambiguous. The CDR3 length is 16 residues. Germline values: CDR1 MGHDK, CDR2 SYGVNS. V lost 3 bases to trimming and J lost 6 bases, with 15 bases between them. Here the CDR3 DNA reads TGTGCCAGCAGTGAGGCGCGGGCAGACTTTAATTCACCCCTCCACTTT. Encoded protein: CASSEARADFNSPLHF.

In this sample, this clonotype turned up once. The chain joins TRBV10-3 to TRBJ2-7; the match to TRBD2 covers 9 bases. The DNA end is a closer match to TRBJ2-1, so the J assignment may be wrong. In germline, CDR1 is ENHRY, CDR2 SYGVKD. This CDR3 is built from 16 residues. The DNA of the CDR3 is TGTGCCATCAGTTCCGGGTCCGGGGCGGGGGGGAATGAGCAGTTCTTC. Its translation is CAISSGSGAGGNEQFF.

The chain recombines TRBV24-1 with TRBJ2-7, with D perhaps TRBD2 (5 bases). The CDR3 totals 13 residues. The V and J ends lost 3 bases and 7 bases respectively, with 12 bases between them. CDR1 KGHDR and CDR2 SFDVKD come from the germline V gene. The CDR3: CATSDPGLEEQYF. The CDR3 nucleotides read TGTGCCACCAGTGATCCAGGACTGGAAGAGCAGTACTTC.

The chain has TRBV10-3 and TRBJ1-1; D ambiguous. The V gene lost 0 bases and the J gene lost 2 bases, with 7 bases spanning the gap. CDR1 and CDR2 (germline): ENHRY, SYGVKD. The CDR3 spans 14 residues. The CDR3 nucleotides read TGTGCCATCAGTGAGTCTCCCCGAAACACTGAAGCTTTCTTT. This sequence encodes CAISESPRNTEAFF.

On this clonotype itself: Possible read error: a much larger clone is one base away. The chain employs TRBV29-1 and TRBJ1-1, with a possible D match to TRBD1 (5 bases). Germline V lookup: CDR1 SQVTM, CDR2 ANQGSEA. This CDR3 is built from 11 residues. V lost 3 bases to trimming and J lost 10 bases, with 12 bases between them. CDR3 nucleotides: TGCAGCGTTGAGGGGGGAGGTGGAGCTTTCTTT. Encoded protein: CSVEGGGGAFF. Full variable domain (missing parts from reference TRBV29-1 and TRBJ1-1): SAVISQKPSRDICQRGTSLTIQCQVDSQVTMMFWYRQQPGQSLTLIATANQGSEATYESGFVIDKFPISRPNLTFSTLTVSNMSPEDSSIYLCSVEGGGGAFFGQGTRLTVV.

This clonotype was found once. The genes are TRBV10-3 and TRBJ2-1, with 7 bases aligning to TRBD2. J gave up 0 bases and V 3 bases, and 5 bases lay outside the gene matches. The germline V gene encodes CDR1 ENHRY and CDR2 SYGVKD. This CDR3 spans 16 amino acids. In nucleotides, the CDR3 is TGTGCCATCAGTGATAGCGGGCCCAACTCCTACAATGAGCAGTTCTTC. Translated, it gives CAISDSGPNSYNEQFF.

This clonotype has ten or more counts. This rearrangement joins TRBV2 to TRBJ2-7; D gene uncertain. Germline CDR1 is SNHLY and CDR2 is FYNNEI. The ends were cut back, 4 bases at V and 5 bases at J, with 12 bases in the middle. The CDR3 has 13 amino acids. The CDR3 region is CASSVTRIDEQYF. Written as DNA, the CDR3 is TGTGCCAGCAGTGTTACCCGAATCGACGAGCAGTACTTC. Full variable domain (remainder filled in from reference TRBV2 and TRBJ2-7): EPEVTQTPSHQVTQMGQEVILRCVPISNHLYFYWYRQILGQKVEFLVSFYNNEISEKSEIFDDQFSVERPDGSNFTLKIRSTKLEDSAMYFCASSVTRIDEQYFGPGTRLTVT.

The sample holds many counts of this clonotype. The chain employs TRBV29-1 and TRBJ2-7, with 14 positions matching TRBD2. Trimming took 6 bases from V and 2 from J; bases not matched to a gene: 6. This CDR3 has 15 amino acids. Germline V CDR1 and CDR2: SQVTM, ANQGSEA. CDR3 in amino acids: CSVAGLAGDPYEQYF. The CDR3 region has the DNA TGCAGCGTCGCGGGACTAGCGGGGGACCCCTACGAGCAGTACTTC.

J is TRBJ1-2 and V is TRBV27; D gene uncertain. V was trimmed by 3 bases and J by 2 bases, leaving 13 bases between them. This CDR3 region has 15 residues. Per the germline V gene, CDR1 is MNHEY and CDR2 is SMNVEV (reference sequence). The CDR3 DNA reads TGTGCCAGCAGTTTTACCCCGCCGGAGAACTATGGCTACACCTTC. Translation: CASSFTPPENYGYTF.

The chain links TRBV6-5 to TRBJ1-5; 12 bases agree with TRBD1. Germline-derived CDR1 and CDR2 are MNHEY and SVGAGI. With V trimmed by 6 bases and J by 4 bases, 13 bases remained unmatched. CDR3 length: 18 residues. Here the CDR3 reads CASRPPPGQGALNQPQHF. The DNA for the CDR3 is TGTGCCAGCAGGCCCCCGCCGGGACAGGGGGCCCTTAATCAGCCCCAGCATTTT.

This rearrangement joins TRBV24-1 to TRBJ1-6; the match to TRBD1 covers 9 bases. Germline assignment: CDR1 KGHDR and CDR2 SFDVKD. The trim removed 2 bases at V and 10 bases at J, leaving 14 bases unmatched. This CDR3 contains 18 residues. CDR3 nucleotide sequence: TGTGCCACCAGTGATTCTAGCGGGGGGACAGGGTCTGGGTCACCCCTCCACTTT. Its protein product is CATSDSSGGTGSGSPLHF.

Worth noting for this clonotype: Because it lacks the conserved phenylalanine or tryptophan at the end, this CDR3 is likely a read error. The CDR3 loop is CASRTQVNTEAFS. In nucleotides, the CDR3 is TGTGCCAGCAGAACTCAGGTGAACACTGAAGCTTTCTCT. The rearrangement links TRBV12-3 or TRBV12-4 to TRBJ1-1; the D is unclear. The CDR3 consists of 13 residues. Trimming left V 6 bases short and J 0 bases short, with 8 bases between.

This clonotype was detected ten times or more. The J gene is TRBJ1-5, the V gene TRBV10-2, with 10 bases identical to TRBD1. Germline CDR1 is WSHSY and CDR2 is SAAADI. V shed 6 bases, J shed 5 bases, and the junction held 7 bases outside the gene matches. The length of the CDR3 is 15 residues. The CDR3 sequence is CASSRGGTGDQPQHF. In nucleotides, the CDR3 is TGCGCCAGCAGCCGAGGAGGGACAGGGGATCAGCCCCAGCATTTT.

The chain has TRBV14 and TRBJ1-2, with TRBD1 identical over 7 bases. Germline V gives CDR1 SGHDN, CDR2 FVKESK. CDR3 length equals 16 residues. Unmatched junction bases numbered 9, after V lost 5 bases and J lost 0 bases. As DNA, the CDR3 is TGTGCCAGCAGCGTCGCCACAGGGGAACCTAACTATGGCTACACCTTC. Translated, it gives CASSVATGEPNYGYTF.